Reported below is one T cell receptor (beta chain). Some clones are missing from TCRdb's copy, which holds only in-frame ones; the method was immunoSEQ multiplex PCR. The sample contains some 26,000 clones, around nine tenths of which appear only once. These data come from a study of T cell changes during pregnancy in multiple sclerosis. The V gene's germline CDR1 is MNHNS and CDR2 SASEGT. The CDR3 consists of 15 residues. V lost 8 bases and J lost 4; bases outside the gene matches: 8. This chain connects TRBV6-1 to TRBJ2-5, with 12 positions matching TRBD2. The sequenced sample was CD4+ T cells from peripheral blood mononuclear cells, obtained in the first trimester of pregnancy. The sequence derives from a female donor in good health, enrolled as a control in a pregnancy study. The chain's CDR3 is CASQPGTSGSETQYF. CDR3 coding DNA: TGTGCCAGCCAACCCGGGACTAGCGGGTCAGAGACCCAGTACTTC.